These T cell receptor beta chains were read from a single sample in a study of blood T cells in healthy people across ages. TCRdb re-derived calls from the 5' RACE reads in MiXCR, one entry per CDR3 protein. The sample shows about 1.8 million distinct CDR3 sequences, about 49% of them seen only once. Sequencing was carried out using blood. All receptors derive from a woman between 35 and 50 years old in good health. Both conserved end residues are part of each CDR3. The D gene is left open where the match is weak. The size entry is marked missing in some rows and otherwise reads once, few, many or a size class.

D: .
V: TRBV7-2
size: .
J: TRBJ2-1
CDR3: CASSEYKEYNEQFF
DNA: TGTGCCAGCAGCGAATACAAGGAGTACAATGAGCAGTTCTTC

D: .
V: TRBV7-2
size: .
J: TRBJ1-2
CDR3: CASSRARTENYGYTF
DNA: TGTGCCAGCAGCCGAGCCCGGACAGAAAACTATGGCTACACCTTC

D: .
V: TRBV19
size: .
J: TRBJ1-2
CDR3: CASSIVVRAAGYTF
DNA: TGTGCCAGTAGTATAGTTGTGAGGGCGGCTGGCTACACCTTC

D: TRBD2
V: TRBV7-7
size: .
J: TRBJ2-1
CDR3: CASSPGSGREETQFF
DNA: TGTGCTAGCAGCCCAGGGTCGGGGAGGGAAGAGACCCAGTTCTTC

D: .
V: TRBV6-1
size: .
J: TRBJ2-7
CDR3: CASSEGGRDGIQYF
DNA: TGTGCCAGCAGTGAGGGTGGTAGGGATGGGATCCAGTACTTC

D: .
V: TRBV4-3
size: .
J: TRBJ2-6
CDR3: CASSPWTDSSSGANVLTF
DNA: TGCGCCAGCAGTCCATGGACAGACTCTAGCTCTGGGGCCAACGTCCTGACTTTC

D: .
V: TRBV7-6
size: .
J: TRBJ2-7
CDR3: CASSLDAGQRDSYEQYF
DNA: TGTGCCAGCAGCTTAGATGCGGGACAGCGAGACTCCTACGAGCAGTACTTC

D: .
V: TRBV7-9
size: few
J: TRBJ2-3
CDR3: CASSLPIDTQYF
DNA: TGTGCCAGCAGTTTACCTATAGATACGCAGTATTTT

D: TRBD2
V: TRBV20-1
size: many
J: TRBJ2-7
CDR3: CSARLAGVYEQYF
DNA: TGCAGTGCTAGACTAGCGGGGGTGTACGAGCAGTACTTC

D: TRBD1
V: TRBV20-1
size: .
J: TRBJ1-5
CDR3: CSAPGTGPSYQPQHF
DNA: TGCAGTGCCCCGGGGACAGGTCCAAGCTATCAGCCCCAGCATTTT

D: .
V: TRBV6-2/TRBV6-3
size: .
J: TRBJ2-1
CDR3: CASSLRLVPISEQFF
DNA: TGTGCCAGCAGCCTTCGACTAGTCCCTATAAGCGAGCAGTTCTTC

D: TRBD2
V: TRBV6-5
size: .
J: TRBJ2-1
CDR3: CASSHPGLAGGPYNEQFF
DNA: TGTGCCAGCAGTCACCCGGGACTAGCGGGGGGGCCCTACAATGAGCAGTTCTTC

D: .
V: TRBV4-3
size: .
J: TRBJ2-7
CDR3: CASSQEGVGAYEQYF
DNA: TGCGCCAGCAGCCAAGAGGGGGTAGGGGCCTACGAGCAGTACTTC

D: TRBD1
V: TRBV2
size: .
J: TRBJ1-2
CDR3: CASPTGAIYGYTF
DNA: TGTGCCAGCCCTACAGGGGCTATCTATGGCTACACCTTC

D: TRBD1
V: TRBV13
size: .
J: TRBJ2-7
CDR3: CASGYPPDRGGEQYF
DNA: TGTGCCAGCGGATACCCACCAGACAGGGGGGGCGAGCAGTACTTC

D: .
V: TRBV24-1
size: .
J: TRBJ1-4
CDR3: CATSDLGGKLFF
DNA: TGTGCCACCAGTGATTTGGGAGGAAAACTGTTTTTT

D: .
V: TRBV12-5
size: .
J: TRBJ1-5
CDR3: CASAPGRNQPQHF
DNA: TGTGCTAGTGCCCCGGGACGTAATCAGCCCCAGCATTTT

D: .
V: TRBV6-2/TRBV6-3
size: .
J: TRBJ2-3
CDR3: CASSPAGGRSDTQYF
DNA: TGTGCCAGCAGTCCCGCCGGGGGTCGTTCAGATACGCAGTATTTT

D: TRBD2
V: TRBV6-1
size: few
J: TRBJ2-7
CDR3: CASTGGDTYEQYF
DNA: TGTGCCAGCACGGGGGGGGACACCTACGAGCAGTACTTC

D: .
V: TRBV6-6
size: .
J: TRBJ2-7
CDR3: CASSPTGAGNYEQYF
DNA: TGTGCCAGCAGTCCGACAGGTGCCGGAAACTACGAGCAGTACTTC

D: .
V: TRBV5-1
size: .
J: TRBJ2-1
CDR3: CASSGAMYNEQFF
DNA: TGCGCCAGCAGCGGGGCCATGTACAATGAGCAGTTCTTC

D: .
V: TRBV2
size: .
J: TRBJ1-6
CDR3: CASSEGRPGLGSPLHF
DNA: TGTGCCAGCAGTGAAGGGAGACCGGGATTGGGATCACCCCTCCACTTT

D: TRBD1
V: TRBV7-2
size: .
J: TRBJ2-5
CDR3: CASRTGQAEKKTQYF
DNA: TGTGCCAGCCGGACAGGCCAAGCGGAAAAAAAGACCCAGTACTTC

D: .
V: TRBV7-2
size: .
J: TRBJ2-3
CDR3: CASSTLGHLSTDTQYF
DNA: TGTGCCAGCAGCACCCTGGGACACCTTAGCACAGATACGCAGTATTTT

D: .
V: TRBV28
size: .
J: TRBJ1-2
CDR3: CASSPHTGGFNYGYTF
DNA: TGTGCCAGCAGTCCCCACACCGGTGGTTTTAACTATGGCTACACCTTC